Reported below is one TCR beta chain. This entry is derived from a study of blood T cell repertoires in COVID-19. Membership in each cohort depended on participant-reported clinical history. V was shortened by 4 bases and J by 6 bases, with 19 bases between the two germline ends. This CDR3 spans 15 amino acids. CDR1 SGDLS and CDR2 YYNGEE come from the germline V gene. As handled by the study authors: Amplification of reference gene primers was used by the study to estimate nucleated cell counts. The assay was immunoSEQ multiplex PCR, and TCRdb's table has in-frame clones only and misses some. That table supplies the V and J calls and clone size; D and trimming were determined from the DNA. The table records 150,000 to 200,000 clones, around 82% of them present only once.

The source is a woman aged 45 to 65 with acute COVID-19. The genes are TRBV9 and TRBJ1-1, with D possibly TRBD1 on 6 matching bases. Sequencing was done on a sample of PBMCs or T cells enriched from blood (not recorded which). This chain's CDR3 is CASSPPQGSQAEAFF. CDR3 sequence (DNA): TGTGCCAGCAGCCCGCCACAGGGTTCCCAAGCTGAAGCTTTCTTT.